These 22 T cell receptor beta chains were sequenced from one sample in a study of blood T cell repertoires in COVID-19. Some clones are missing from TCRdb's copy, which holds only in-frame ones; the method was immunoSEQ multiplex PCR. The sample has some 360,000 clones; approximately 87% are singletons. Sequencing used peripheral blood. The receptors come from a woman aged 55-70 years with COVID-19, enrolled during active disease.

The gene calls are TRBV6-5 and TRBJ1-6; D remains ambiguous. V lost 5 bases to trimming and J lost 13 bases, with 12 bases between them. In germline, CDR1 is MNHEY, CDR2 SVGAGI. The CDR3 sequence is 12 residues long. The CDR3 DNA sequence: TGTGCCAGCAGTCCCGGGGAGCCCCCCCTCCACTTT. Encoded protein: CASSPGEPPLHF.

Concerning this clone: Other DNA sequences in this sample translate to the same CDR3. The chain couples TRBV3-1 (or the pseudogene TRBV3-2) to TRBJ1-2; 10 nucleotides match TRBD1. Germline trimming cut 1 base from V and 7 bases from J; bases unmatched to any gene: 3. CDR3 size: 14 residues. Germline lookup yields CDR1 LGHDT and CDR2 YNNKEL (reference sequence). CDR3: CASSQGQGAGGYTF. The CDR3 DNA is TGTGCCAGCAGCCAAGGACAGGGGGCGGGTGGCTACACCTTC.

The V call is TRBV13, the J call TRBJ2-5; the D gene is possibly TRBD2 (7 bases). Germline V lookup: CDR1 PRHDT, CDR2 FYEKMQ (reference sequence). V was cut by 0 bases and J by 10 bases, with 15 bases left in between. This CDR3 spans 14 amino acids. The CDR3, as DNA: TGTGCCAGCAGCTTAGGAGGGGGGGCGCGGGGCCAGTACTTC. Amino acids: CASSLGGGARGQYF.

Here the CDR3 reads CASSWGQVEGYTF. CDR3 DNA sequence: TGTGCCAGCAGTTGGGGACAGGTGGAGGGCTACACCTTC. The gene calls are TRBV28 and TRBJ1-2; 8 bases line up with TRBD1. The CDR3 runs to 13 residues. Germline V gene sequence: CDR1 MDHEN, CDR2 SYDVKM. The ends lost 4 bases at V and 8 bases at J; junction bases unmatched: 6.

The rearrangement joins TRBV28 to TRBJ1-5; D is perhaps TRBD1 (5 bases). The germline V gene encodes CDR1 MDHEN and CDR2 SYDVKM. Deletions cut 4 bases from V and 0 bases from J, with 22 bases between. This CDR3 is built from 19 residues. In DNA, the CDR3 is TGTGCCAGCAGTTCCATTTTATTGCGGGACGGAAGTAGCAATCAGCCCCAGCATTTT. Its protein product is CASSSILLRDGSSNQPQHF.

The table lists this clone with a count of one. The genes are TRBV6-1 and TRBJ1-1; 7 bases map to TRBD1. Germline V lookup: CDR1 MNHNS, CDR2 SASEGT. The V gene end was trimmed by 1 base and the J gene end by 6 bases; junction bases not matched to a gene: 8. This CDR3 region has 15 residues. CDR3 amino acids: CASSEDRGRGPEAFF. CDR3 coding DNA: TGTGCCAGCAGTGAAGACAGGGGCAGAGGACCTGAAGCTTTCTTT.

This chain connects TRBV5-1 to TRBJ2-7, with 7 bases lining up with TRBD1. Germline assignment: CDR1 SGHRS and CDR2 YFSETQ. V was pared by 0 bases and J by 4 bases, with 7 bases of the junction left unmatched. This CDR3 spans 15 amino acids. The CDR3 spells CASSLADRDTYEQYF. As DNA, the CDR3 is TGCGCCAGCAGCTTGGCCGACAGGGACACATACGAGCAGTACTTC.

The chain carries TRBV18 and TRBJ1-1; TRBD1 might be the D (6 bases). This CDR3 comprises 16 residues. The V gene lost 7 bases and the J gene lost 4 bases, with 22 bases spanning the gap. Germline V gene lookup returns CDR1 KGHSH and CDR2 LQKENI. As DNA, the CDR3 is TGTGCCAGCTTCGTTGGACAGTCCCGGGTCGGCACTGAAGCTTTCTTT. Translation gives CASFVGQSRVGTEAFF.

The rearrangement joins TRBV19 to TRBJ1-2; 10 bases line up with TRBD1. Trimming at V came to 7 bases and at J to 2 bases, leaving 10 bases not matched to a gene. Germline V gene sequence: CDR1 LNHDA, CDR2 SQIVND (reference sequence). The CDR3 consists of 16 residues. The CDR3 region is CASTKGTGAMNYGYTF. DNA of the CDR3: TGTGCCAGTACCAAAGGGACAGGGGCGATGAACTATGGCTACACCTTC.

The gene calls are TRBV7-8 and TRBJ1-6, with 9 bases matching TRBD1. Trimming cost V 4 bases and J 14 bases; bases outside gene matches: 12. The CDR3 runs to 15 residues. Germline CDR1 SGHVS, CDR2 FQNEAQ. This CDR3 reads CASSWDRARDSSLHF. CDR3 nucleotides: TGTGCCAGCAGCTGGGACAGGGCCCGGGATTCGTCCCTCCACTTT.

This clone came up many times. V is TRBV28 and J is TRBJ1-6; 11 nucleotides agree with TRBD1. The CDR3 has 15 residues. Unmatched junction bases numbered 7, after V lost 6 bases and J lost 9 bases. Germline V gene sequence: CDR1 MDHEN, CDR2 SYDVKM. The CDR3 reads CASSPGQGARSPLHF. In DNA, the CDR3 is TGTGCCAGCAGCCCCGGACAGGGGGCTCGTTCACCCCTCCACTTT.

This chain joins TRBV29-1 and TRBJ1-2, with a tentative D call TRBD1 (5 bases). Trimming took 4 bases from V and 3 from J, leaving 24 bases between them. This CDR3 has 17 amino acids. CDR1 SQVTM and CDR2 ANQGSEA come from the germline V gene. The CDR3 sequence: CSVGGNIVGEGDYGYTF. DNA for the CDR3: TGCAGCGTTGGTGGGAATATAGTGGGGGAGGGCGACTATGGCTACACCTTC.

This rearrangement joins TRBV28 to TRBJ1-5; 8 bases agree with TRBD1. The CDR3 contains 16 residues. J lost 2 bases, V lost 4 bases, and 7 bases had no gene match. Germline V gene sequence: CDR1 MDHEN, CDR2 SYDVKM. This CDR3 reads CASSSAGQGGNQPQHF. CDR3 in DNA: TGTGCCAGCAGTTCCGCCGGACAGGGCGGCAATCAGCCCCAGCATTTT.

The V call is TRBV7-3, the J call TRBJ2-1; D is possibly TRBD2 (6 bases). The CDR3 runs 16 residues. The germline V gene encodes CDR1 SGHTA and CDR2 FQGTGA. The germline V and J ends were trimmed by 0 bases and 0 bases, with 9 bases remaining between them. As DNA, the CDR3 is TGTGCCAGCAGCTTAACGCGGGGTAGCTCCTACAATGAGCAGTTCTTC. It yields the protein CASSLTRGSSYNEQFF.

The DNA of the CDR3 is TGTGCCAGTAGTATAGGTGGGACAAGGGAGCTGTTTTTT. This gives the protein CASSIGGTRELFF. V is TRBV19 and J is TRBJ2-2; a weak D match, TRBD1 (6 bases). The CDR3 loop spans 13 amino acids. CDR1 and CDR2 from the germline V gene are LNHDA and SQIVND (reference sequence). V shed 1 base and J shed 9 bases, with 9 bases lying between them.

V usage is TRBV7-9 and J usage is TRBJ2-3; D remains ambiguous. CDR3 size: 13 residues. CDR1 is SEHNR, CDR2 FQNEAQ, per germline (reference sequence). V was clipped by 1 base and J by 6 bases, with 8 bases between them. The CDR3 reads CASSLGLGDTQYF. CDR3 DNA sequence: TGTGCCAGCAGCTTAGGGCTTGGCGATACGCAGTATTTT.

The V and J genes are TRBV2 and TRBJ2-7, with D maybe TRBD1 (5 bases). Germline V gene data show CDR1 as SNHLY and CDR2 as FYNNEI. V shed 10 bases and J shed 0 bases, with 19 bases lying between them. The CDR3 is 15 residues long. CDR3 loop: CATQVFGAASYEQYF. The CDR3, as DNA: TGTGCCACCCAAGTCTTTGGGGCCGCCTCCTACGAGCAGTACTTC.

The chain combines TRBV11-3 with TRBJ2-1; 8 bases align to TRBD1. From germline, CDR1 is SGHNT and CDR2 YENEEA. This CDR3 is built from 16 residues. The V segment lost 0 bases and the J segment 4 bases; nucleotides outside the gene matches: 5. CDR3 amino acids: CASSLDHQGAYNEQFF. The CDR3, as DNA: TGTGCCAGCAGCTTAGATCACCAGGGGGCATACAATGAGCAGTTCTTC. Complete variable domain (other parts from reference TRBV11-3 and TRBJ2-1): EAGVVQSPRYKIIEKKQPVAFWCNPISGHNTLYWYLQNLGQGPELLIRYENEEAVDDSQLPKDRFSAERLKGVDSTLKIQPAELGDSAVYLCASSLDHQGAYNEQFFGPGTRLTVL.

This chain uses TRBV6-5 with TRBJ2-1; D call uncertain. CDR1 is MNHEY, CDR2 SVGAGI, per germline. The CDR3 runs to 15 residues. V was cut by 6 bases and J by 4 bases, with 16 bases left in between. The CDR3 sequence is CASRADFSPYNEQFF. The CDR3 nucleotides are TGTGCCAGCAGGGCCGACTTTAGCCCTTACAATGAGCAGTTCTTC.

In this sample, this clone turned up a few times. The CDR3 region has the DNA TGCAGGGCGACAGGCTACGAGCAGTACTTC. This codes for CRATGYEQYF. J is TRBJ2-7 and V is TRBV20-1, with D perhaps TRBD1 (6 bases). CDR3 length: 10 amino acids. The germline CDR1 and CDR2 sequences are DFQATT and SNEGSKA (reference sequence).

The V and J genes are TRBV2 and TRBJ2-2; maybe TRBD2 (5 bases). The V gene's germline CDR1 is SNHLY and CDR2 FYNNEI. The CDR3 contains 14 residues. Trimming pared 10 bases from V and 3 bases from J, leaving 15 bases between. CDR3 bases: TGTGCCATCCACGGGGATTCTGACACCGGGGAGCTGTTTTTT. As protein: CAIHGDSDTGELFF.

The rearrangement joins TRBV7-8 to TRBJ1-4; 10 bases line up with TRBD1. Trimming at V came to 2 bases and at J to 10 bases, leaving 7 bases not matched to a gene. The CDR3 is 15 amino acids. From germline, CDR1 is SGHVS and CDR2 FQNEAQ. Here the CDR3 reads CASSLNRDRGGKLFF. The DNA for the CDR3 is TGTGCCAGCAGCTTAAACCGGGACAGGGGCGGAAAACTGTTTTTT.